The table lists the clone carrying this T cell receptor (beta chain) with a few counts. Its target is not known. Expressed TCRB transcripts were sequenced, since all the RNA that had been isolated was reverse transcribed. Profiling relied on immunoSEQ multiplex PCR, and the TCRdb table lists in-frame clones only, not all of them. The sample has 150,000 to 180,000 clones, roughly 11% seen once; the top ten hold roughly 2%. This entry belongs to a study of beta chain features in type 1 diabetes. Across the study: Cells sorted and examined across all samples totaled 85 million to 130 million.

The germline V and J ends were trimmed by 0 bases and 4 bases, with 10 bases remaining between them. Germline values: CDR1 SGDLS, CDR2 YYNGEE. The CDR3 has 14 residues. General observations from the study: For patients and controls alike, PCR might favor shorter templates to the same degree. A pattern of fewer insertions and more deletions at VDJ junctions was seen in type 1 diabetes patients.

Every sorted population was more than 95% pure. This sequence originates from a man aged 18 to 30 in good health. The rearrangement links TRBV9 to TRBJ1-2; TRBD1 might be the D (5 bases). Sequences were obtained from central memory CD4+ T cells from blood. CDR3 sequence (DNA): TGTGCCAGCAGCGTAGAACAGGACCTCTATGGCTACACCTTC. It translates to CASSVEQDLYGYTF.